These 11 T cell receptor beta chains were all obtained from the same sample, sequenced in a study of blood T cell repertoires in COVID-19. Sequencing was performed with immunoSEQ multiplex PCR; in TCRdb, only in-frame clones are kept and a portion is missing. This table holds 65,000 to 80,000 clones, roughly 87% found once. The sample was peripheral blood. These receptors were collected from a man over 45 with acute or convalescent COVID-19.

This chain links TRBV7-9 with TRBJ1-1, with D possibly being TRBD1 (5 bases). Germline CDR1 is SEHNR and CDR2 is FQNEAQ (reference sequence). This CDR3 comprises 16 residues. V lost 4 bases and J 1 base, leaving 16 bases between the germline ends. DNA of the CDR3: TGTGCCAGCAGCTCCTCTTACGGGGGGACGAACACTGAAGCTTTCTTT. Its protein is CASSSSYGGTNTEAFF.

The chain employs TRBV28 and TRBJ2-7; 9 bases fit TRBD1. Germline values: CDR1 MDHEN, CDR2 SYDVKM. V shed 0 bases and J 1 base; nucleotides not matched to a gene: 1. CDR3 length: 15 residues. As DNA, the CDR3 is TGTGCCAGCAGTTTATGGGGGACAGGGTCCTACGAGCAGTACTTC. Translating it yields CASSLWGTGSYEQYF.

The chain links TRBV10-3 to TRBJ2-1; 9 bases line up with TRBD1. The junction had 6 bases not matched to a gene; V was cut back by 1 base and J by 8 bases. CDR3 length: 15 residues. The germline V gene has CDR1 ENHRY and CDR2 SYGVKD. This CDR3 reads CAISELGQGSYEQFF. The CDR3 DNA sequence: TGTGCCATCAGTGAGTTGGGACAGGGATCGTATGAGCAGTTCTTC.

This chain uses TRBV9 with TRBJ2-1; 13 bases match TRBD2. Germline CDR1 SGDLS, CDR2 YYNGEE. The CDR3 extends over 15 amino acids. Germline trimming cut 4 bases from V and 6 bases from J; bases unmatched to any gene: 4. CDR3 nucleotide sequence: TGTGCCAGCAGCTCTACTAGCGGGGGGGCCAATGAGCAGTTCTTC. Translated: CASSSTSGGANEQFF.

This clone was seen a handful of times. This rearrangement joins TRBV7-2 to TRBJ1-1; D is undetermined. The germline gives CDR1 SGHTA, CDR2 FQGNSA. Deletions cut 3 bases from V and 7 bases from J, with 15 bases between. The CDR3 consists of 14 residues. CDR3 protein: CASSFIGSLVEAFF. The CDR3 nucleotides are TGTGCCAGCAGCTTTATAGGGAGCTTGGTTGAAGCTTTCTTT.

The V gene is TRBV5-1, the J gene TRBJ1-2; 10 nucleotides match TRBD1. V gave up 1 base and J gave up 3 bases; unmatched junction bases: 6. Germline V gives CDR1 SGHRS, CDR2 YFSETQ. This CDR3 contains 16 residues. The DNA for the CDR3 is TGCGCCAGCAGCTTGATGCTGACAGGGGGCGACTATGGCTACACCTTC. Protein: CASSLMLTGGDYGYTF. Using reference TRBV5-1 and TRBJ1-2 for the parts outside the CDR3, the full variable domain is KAGVTQTPRYLIKTRGQQVTLSCSPISGHRSVSWYQQTPGQGLQFLFEYFSETQRNKGNFPGRFSGRQFSNSRSEMNVSTLELGDSALYLCASSLMLTGGDYGYTFGSGTRLTVV.

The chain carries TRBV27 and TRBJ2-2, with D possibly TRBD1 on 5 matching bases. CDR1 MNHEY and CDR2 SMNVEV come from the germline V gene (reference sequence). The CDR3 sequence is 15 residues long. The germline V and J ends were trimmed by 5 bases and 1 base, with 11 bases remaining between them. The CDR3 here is CASSPRQKNTGELFF. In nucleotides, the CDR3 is TGTGCCAGCAGTCCGAGACAGAAGAACACCGGGGAGCTGTTTTTT.

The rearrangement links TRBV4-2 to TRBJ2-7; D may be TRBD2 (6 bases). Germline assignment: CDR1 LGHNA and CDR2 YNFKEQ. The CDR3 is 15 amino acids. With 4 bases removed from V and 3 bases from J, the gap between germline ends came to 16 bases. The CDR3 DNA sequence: TGTGCCAGCAGCCCCTCCGGGAGCGCGGTCTACGAGCAGTACTTC. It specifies CASSPSGSAVYEQYF.

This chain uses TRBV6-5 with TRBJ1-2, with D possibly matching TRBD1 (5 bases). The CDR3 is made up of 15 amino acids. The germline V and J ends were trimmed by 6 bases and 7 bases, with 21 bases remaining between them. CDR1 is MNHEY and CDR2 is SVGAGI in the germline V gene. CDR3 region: CASSSSGGVLVGYTF. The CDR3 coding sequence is TGTGCCAGCAGCTCTTCGGGGGGGGTTTTGGTTGGCTACACCTTC.

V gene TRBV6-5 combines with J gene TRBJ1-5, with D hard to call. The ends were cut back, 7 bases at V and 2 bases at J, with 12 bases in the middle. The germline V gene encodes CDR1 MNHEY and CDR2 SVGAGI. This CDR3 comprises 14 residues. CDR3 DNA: TGTGCCAGCACCGAGGGAGGACGCAATCAGCCCCAGCATTTT. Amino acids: CASTEGGRNQPQHF.

The CDR3 loop reads CASSAGGQGSPYGYTF. CDR3 coding DNA: TGTGCCAGCAGCGCCGGAGGACAGGGGTCCCCATATGGCTACACCTTC. J is TRBJ1-2 and V is TRBV9; 9 bases line up with TRBD1. This CDR3 is built from 16 residues. Germline V lookup: CDR1 SGDLS, CDR2 YYNGEE. The V gene end was trimmed by 3 bases and the J gene end by 5 bases; junction bases not matched to a gene: 11.